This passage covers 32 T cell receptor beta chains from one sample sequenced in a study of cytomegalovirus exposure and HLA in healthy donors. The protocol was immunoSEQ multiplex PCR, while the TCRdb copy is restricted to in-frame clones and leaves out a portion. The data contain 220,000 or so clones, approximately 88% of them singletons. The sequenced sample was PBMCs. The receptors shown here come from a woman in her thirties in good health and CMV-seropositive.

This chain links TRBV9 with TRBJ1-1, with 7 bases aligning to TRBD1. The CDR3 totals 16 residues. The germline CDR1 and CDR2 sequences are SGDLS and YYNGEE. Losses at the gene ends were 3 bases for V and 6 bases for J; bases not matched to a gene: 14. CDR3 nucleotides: TGTGCCAGCAGCGCTCCTTCCGGAGACAGGGACGCTGAAGCTTTCTTT. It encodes CASSAPSGDRDAEAFF.

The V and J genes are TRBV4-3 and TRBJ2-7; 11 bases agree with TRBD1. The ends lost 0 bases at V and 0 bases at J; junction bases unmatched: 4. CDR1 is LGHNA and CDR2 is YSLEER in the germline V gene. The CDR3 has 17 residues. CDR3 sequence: CASSQDPGTGGSYEQYF. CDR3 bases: TGCGCCAGCAGCCAAGATCCAGGGACAGGGGGCTCCTACGAGCAGTACTTC.

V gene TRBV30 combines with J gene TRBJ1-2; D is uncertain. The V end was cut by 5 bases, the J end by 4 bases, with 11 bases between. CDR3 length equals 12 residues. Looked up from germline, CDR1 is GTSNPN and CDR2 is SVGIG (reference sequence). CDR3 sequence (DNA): TGTGCCTGGGGTCTCAGCCTCTATGGCTACACCTTC. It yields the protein CAWGLSLYGYTF. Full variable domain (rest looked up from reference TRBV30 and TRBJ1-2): SQTIHQWPATLVQPVGSPLSLECTVEGTSNPNLYWYRQAAGRGLQLLFYSVGIGQISSEVPQNLSASRPQDRQFILSSKKLLLSDSGFYLCAWGLSLYGYTFGSGTRLTVV.

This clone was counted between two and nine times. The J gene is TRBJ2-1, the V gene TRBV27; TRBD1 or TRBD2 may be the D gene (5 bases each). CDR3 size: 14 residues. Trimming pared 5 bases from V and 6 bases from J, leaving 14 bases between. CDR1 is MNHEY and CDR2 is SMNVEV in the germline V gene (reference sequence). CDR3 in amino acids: CASSPLGAGNEQFF. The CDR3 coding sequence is TGTGCCAGCAGTCCTCTAGGGGCGGGCAATGAGCAGTTCTTC.

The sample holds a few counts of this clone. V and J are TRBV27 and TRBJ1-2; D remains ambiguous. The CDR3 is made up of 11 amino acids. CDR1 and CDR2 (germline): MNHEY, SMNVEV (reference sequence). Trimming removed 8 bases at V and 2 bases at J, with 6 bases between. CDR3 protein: CASYANYGYTF. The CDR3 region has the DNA TGTGCCAGCTACGCGAACTATGGCTACACCTTC.

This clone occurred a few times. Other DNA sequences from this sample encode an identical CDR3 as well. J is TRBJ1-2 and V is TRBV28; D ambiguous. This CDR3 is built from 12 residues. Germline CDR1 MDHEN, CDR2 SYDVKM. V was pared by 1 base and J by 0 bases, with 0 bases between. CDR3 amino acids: CASSLSNYGYTF. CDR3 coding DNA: TGTGCCAGCAGTTTATCTAACTATGGCTACACCTTC.

The CDR3 coding sequence is TGTGCCGTTACCGGGACAGGGTATTCGAGGGACTATGGCTACACCTTC. This sequence encodes CAVTGTGYSRDYGYTF. The genes are TRBV2 and TRBJ1-2, with 9 bases aligning to TRBD1. CDR3 length: 16 amino acids. Germline values: CDR1 SNHLY, CDR2 FYNNEI. The V gene end was trimmed by 11 bases and the J gene end by 3 bases; junction bases not matched to a gene: 16.

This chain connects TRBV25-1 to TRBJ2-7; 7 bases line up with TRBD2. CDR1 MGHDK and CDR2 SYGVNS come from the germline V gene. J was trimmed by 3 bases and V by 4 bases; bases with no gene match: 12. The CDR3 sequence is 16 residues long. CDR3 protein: CASSGSSREMGYEQYF. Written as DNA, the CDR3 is TGTGCCAGCAGTGGAAGTTCGCGGGAGATGGGCTACGAGCAGTACTTC.

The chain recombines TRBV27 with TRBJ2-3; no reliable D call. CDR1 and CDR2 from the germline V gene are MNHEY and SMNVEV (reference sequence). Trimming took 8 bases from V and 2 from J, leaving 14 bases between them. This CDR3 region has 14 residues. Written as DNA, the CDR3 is TGTGCCAGCGGGCGGTCAGATTTCACAGATACGCAGTATTTT. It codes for CASGRSDFTDTQYF.

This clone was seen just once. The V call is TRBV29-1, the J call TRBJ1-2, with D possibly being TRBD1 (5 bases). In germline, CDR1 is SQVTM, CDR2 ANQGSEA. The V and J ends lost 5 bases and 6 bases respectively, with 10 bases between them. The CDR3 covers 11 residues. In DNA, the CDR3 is TGCAGCGTTCGGGGGATGGATGGCTACACCTTC. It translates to CSVRGMDGYTF.

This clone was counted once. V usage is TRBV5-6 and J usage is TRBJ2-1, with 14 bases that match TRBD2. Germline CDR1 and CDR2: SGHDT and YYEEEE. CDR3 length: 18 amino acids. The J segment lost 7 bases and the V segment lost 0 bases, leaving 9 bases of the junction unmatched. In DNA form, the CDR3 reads TGTGCCAGCAGCTTGGGACTAGCGGGAGGGCCCCGGCAGAATGAGCAGTTCTTC. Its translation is CASSLGLAGGPRQNEQFF.

Here the CDR3 DNA reads TGTGCCAGCAGTTTTAACAGGGGAGGAAGTATGAACACTGAAGCTTTCTTT. It specifies CASSFNRGGSMNTEAFF. V usage is TRBV27 and J usage is TRBJ1-1, with 7 bases that match TRBD1. The CDR3 totals 17 residues. The germline gives CDR1 MNHEY, CDR2 SMNVEV (reference sequence). Germline trimming cut 3 bases from V and 0 bases from J; bases unmatched to any gene: 10.

The CDR3 sequence: CASIRGGLNTQYF. The CDR3 DNA is TGTGCCAGCATTAGGGGGGGATTGAATACGCAGTATTTT. The genes are TRBV6-1 and TRBJ2-3, with TRBD2 as a possible D gene (7 bases). CDR3 length equals 13 residues. CDR1 is MNHNS and CDR2 is SASEGT in the germline V gene. V was shortened by 7 bases and J by 7 bases, with 15 bases between the two germline ends.

CDR3 in amino acids: CASSESRQAYYGYTF. CDR3 in DNA: TGTGCCAGCAGTGAATCGAGACAGGCGTACTATGGCTACACCTTC. The chain joins TRBV6-1 to TRBJ1-2; a possible D gene is TRBD1 (6 bases). V gave up 2 bases and J gave up 3 bases, with 13 bases separating them. This CDR3 has 15 amino acids. CDR1 MNHNS and CDR2 SASEGT come from the germline V gene.

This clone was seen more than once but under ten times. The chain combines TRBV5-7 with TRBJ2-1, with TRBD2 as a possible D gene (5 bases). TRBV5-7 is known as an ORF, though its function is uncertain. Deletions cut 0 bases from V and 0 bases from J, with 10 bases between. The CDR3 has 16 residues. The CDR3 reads CASSLVRDGSYNEQFF. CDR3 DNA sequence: TGTGCCAGCAGCTTGGTCCGGGATGGCTCCTACAATGAGCAGTTCTTC.

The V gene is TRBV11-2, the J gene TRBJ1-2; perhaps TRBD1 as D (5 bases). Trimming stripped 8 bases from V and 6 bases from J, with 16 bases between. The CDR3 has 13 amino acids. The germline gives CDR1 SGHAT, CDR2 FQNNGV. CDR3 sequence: CASSQGLRDGYTF. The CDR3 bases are TGTGCCAGCTCCCAGGGTTTGCGGGATGGCTACACCTTC.

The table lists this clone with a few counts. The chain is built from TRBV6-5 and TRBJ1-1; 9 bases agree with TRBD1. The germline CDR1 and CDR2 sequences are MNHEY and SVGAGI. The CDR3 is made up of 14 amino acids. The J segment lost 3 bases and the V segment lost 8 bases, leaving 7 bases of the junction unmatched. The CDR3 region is CASGTGGFDTEAFF. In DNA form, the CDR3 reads TGTGCCAGCGGTACAGGGGGCTTTGACACTGAAGCTTTCTTT.

CDR3 residues: CASSPPQQGLVRGYTF. In DNA form, the CDR3 reads TGTGCCAGCAGCCCTCCACAACAGGGTTTAGTGCGTGGCTACACCTTC. The chain joins TRBV13 to TRBJ1-2, with a tentative D call TRBD1 (6 bases). The CDR3 spans 16 residues. Deletions cut 5 bases from V and 7 bases from J, with 23 bases between. Germline V lookup: CDR1 PRHDT, CDR2 FYEKMQ (reference sequence).

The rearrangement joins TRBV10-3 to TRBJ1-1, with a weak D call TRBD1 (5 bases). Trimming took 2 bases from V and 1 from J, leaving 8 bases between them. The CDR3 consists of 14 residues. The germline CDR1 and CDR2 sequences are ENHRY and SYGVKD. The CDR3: CAISEDSRNTEAFF. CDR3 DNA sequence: TGTGCCATCAGTGAGGACAGCCGGAACACTGAAGCTTTCTTT.

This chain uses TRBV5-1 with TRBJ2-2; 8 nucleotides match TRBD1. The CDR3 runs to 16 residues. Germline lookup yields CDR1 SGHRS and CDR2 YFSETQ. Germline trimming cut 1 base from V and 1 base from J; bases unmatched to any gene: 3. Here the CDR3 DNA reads TGCGCCAGCAGCTTGTCGACAGGGGAGAACACCGGGGAGCTGTTTTTT. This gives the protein CASSLSTGENTGELFF.

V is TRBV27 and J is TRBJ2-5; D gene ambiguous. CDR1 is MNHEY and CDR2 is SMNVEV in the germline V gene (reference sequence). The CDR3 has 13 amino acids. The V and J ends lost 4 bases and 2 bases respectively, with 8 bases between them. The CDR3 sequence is CASSSPLQETQYF. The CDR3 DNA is TGTGCCAGCAGTTCCCCTCTTCAAGAGACCCAGTACTTC.

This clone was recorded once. The CDR3 protein is CASSGIDRGPDGYTF. The CDR3 DNA is TGTGCCAGCAGTGGAATAGACAGGGGGCCTGATGGCTACACCTTC. The rearrangement joins TRBV6-1 to TRBJ1-2, with 10 bases lining up with TRBD1. Trimming took 4 bases from V and 6 from J; bases not matched to a gene: 8. This CDR3 has 15 residues. The germline gives CDR1 MNHNS, CDR2 SASEGT.

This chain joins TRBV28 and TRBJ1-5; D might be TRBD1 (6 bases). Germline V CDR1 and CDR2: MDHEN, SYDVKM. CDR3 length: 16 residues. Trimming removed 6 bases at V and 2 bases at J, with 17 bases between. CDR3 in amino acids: CASSLRDRLGNQPQHF. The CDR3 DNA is TGTGCCAGCAGCCTCAGAGACAGGTTAGGCAATCAGCCCCAGCATTTT.

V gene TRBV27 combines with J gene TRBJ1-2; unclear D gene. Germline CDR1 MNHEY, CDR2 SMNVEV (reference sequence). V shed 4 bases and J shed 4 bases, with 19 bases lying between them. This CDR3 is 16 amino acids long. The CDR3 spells CASSSDGGQASYGYTF. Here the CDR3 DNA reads TGTGCCAGCAGTTCCGACGGTGGGCAGGCTAGCTATGGCTACACCTTC.

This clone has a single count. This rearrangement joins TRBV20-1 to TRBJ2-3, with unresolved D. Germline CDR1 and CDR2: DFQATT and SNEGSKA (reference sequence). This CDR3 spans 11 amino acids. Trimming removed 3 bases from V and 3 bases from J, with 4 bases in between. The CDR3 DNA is TGCAGTGCTAGGCCTACAGATACGCAGTATTTT. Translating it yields CSARPTDTQYF.

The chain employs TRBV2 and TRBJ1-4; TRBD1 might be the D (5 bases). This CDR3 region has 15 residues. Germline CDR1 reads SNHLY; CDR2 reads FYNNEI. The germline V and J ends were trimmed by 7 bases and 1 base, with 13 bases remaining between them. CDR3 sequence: CASISGGGTNEKLFF. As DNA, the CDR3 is TGTGCCAGCATCTCTGGGGGGGGAACTAATGAAAAACTGTTTTTT.

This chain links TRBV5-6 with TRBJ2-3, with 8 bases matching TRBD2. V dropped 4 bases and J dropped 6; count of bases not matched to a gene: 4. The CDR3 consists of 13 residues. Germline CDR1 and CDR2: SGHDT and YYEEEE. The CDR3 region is CASSIGRGDTQYF. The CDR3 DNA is TGTGCCAGCAGCATCGGGAGGGGGGATACGCAGTATTTT.

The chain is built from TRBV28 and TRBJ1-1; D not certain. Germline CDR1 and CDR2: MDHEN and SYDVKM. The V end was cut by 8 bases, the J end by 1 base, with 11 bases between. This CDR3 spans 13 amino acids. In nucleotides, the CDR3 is TGTGCCAGCTCCGGGGTGGGGAACACTGAAGCTTTCTTT. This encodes CASSGVGNTEAFF.

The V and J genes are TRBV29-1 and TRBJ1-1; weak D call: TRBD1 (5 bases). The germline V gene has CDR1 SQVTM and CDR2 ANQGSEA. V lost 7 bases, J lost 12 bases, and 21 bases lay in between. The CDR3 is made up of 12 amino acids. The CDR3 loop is CSALWGDPIPFF. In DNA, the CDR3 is TGCAGCGCCCTCTGGGGGGACCCGATACCTTTCTTT.

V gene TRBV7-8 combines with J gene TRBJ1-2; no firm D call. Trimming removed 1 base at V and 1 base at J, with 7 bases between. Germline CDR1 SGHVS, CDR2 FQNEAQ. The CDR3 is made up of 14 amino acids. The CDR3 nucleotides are TGTGCCAGCAGCTTAGGCTCGGGTAACTATGGCTACACCTTC. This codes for CASSLGSGNYGYTF.

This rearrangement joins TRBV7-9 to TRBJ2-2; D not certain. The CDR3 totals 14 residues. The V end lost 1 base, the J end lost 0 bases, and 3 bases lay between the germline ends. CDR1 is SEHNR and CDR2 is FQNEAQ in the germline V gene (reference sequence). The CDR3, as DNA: TGTGCCAGCAGCTTAGGAGCGAACACCGGGGAGCTGTTTTTT. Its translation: CASSLGANTGELFF.

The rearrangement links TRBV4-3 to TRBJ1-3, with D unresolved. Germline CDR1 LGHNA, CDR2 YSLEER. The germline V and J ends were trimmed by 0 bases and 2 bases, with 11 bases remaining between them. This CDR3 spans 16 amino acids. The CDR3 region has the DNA TGCGCCAGCAGCCAAGATCCCTCGGCGGCTGGAAACACCATATATTTT. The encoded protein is CASSQDPSAAGNTIYF.